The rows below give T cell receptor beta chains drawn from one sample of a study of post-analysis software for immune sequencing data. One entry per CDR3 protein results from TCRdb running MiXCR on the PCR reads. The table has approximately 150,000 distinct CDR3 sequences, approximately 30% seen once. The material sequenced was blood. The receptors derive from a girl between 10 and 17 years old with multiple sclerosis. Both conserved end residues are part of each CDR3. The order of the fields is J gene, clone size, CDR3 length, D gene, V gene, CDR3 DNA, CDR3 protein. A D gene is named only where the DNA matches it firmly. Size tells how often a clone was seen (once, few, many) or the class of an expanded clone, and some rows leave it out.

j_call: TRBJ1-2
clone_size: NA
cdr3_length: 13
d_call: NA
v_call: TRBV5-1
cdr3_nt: TGCGCCAGCAGCTTGAAACAGGGTTCCGGCTACACCTTC
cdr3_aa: CASSLKQGSGYTF

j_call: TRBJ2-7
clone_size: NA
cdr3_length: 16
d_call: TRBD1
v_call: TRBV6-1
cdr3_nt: TGTGCCAGCAGTAAAAAACAGGGGGTATTTACCTACGAGCAGTACTTC
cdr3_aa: CASSKKQGVFTYEQYF

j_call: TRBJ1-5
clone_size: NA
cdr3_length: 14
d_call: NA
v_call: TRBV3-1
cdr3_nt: TGTGTCAGCAGCCAAGGGCAGTGCGGTCAGCCCCAGCATTTT
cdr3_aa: CVSSQGQCGQPQHF

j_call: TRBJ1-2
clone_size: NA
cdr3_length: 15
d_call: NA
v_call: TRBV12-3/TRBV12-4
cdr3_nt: TGTGCCAGCAAGGGGCAGGCCCTGACCGGCTATGGCTACACCTTC
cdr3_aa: CASKGQALTGYGYTF

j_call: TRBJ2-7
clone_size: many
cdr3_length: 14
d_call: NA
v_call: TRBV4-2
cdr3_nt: TGTGCCAGCAGCCAAGTTGGGGGGAGTTACGAGCAGTACTTC
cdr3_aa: CASSQVGGSYEQYF

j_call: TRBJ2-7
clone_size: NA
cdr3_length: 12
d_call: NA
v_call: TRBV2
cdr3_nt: TGTGCCAGCACGTCGGACAGCTACGAGCAGTACTTC
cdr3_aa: CASTSDSYEQYF

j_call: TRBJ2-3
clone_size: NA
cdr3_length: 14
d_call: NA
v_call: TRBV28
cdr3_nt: TGTGCCAGCACAAGGGCGTATGCCCCAGATACGCAGTATTTT
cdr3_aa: CASTRAYAPDTQYF

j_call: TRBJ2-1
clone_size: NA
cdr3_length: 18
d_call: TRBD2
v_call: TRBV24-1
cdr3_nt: TGTGCCACCAGCTGGGGCCGGGCACTAGCGGGAGCTAACAATGAGCAGTTCTTC
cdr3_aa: CATSWGRALAGANNEQFF

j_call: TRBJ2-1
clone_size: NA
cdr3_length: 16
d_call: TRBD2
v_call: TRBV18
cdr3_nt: TGTGCCAGCTCACCGCTCCACGGGAGGGGGATCAATGAGCAGTTCTTC
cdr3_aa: CASSPLHGRGINEQFF

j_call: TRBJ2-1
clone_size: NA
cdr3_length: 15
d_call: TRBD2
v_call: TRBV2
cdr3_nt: TGTGCCTCCGATCTTACAGCGGGACGAAGCAATGAGCAGTTCTTC
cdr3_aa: CASDLTAGRSNEQFF

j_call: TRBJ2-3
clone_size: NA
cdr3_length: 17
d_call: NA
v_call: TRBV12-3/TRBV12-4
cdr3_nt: TGTGCCAGCAGTGATTTACGTCTGACAGGAAGCACAGATACGCAGTATTTT
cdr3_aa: CASSDLRLTGSTDTQYF

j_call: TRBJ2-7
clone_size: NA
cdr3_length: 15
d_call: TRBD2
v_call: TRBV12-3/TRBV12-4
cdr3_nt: TGTGCCAGCAGTTTGGGCGGGAGCGTTGGGTACGAGCAGTACTTC
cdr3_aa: CASSLGGSVGYEQYF

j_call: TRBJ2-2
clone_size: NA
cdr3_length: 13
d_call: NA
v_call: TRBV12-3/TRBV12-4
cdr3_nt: TGTGCCAGCAGCCCGGGGACCAGCGGGGAGCTGTTTTTT
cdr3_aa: CASSPGTSGELFF

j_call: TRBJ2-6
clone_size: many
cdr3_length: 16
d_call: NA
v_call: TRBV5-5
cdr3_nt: TGTGCCAGCAGCTTGGAGGCCGGGGCTGGGGCCAACGTCCTGACTTTC
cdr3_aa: CASSLEAGAGANVLTF

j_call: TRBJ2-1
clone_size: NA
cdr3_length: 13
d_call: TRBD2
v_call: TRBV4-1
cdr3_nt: TGCGCCAGCAGCCAAGATGGGCGGGAGACCCAGTTCTTC
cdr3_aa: CASSQDGRETQFF

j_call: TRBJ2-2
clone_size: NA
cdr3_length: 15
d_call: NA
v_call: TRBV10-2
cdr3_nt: TGCGCCAGCAGTGAGCGGGGGCTTTGGACCGGGGAGCTGTTTTTT
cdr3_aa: CASSERGLWTGELFF

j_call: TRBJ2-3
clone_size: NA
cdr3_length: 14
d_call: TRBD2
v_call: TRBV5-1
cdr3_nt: TGCGCCACAGGACTAGCGGGAGTCCTAGATACGCAGTATTTT
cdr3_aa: CATGLAGVLDTQYF

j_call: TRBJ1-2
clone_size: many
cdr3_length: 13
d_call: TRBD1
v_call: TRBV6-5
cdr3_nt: TGTGCCAGCAGCTTCGGGACAGGATATGGCTACACCTTC
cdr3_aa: CASSFGTGYGYTF

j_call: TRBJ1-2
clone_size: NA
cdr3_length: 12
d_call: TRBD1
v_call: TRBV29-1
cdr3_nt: TGCAGCGCCGGGACAGGGGGCCGTGGCTACACCTTC
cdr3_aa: CSAGTGGRGYTF

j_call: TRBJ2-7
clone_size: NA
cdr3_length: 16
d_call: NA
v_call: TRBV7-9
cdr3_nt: TGTGCCAGCAGCTTATATGGGACGGGAGTCCCCTACGAGCAGTACTTC
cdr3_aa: CASSLYGTGVPYEQYF